This T cell receptor (beta chain) originates from a study of early T cells in non-severe SARS-CoV-2 infection. CDR1 is SNHLY and CDR2 is FYNNEI in the germline V gene. This CDR3 region has 16 residues. V lost 2 bases and J lost 0, with 12 bases in between. Individual cDNA molecules each received unique molecular identifiers attached to them. One entry per CDR3 protein results from TCRdb running MiXCR on the 5' RACE reads. The sample lists fewer than 100,000 distinct CDR3 sequences, less than 15% occurring once. The TCR was taken from an adult who was a healthcare worker with PCR-confirmed SARS-CoV-2 infection or an uninfected control (not recorded which). This chain links TRBV2 with TRBJ2-3; D is possibly TRBD1 or TRBD2 (5 bases each). Specimen: whole blood. In DNA form, the CDR3 reads TGTGCCAGCAGTGAATTGACCGGGGCTAGCACAGATACGCAGTATTTT. Its translation is CASSELTGASTDTQYF.